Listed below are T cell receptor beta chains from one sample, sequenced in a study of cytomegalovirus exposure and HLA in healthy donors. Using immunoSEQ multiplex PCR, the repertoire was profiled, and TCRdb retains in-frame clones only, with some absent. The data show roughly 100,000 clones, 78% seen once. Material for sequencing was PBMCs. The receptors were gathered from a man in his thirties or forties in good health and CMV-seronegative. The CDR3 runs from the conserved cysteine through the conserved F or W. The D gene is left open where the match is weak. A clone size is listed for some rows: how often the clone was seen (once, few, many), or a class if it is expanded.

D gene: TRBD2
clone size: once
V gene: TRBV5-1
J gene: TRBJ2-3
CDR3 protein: CASSLGTSGGADTQYF

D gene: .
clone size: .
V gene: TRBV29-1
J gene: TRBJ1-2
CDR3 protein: CSVDTRGNPYGYTF

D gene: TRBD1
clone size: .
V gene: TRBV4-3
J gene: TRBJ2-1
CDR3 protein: CASSQDSQGAFNEQFF

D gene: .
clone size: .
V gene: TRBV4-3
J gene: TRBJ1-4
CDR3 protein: CASSQNFNEKLFF

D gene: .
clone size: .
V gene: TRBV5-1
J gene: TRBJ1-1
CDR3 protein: CASSLDGLSWSDTEAFF

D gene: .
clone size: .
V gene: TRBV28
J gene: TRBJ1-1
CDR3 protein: CASSWMTGALSRMDTEAFF

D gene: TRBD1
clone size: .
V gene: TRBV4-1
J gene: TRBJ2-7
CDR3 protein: CASSQDWGQGFYEQYF

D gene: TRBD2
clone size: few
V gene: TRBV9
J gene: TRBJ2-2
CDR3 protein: CASSSRTSGVYTGELFF

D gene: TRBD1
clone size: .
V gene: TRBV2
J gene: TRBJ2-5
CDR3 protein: CASTSDRSIEETQYF

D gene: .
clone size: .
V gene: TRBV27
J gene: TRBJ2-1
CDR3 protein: CASGRQVKGEQFF

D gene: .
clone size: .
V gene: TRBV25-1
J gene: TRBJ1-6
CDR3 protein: CASTPGGNNSPLHF

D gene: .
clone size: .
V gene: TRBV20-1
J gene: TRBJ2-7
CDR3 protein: CSARDLYEQYF

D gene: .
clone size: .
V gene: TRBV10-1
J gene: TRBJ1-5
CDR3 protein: CASSPVGGPQHF

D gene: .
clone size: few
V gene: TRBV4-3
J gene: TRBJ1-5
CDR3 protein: CASGPDGVQPQHF

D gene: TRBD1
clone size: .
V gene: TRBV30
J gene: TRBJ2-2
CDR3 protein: CAWSRDRGPGELFF

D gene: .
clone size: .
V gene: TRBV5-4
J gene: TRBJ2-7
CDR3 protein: CASSLQGSNEQYF

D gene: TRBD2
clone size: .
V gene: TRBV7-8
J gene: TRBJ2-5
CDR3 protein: CASSSPLAGGPGTQYF

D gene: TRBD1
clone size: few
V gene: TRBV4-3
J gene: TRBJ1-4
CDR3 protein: CASSQASWTGDAEKLFF

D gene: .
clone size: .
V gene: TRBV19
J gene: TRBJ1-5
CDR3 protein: CASSSRTGVKGDQPQHF

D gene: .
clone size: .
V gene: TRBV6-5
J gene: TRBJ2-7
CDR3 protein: CASSYDRSSLNEQYF